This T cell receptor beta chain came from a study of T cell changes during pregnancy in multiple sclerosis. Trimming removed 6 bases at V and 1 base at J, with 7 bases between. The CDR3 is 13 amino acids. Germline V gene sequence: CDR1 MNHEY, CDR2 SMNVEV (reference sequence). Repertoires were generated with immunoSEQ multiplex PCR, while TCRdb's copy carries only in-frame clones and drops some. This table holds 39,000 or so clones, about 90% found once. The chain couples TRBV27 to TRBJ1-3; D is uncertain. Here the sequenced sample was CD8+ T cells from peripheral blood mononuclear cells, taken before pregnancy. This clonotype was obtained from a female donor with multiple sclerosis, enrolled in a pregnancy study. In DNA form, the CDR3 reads TGTGCCAGCAGCCGGGGTTCTGGAAACACCATATATTTT. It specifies CASSRGSGNTIYF.